The entry below gives a single T cell receptor (beta chain) sequence along with its context. Its target is not known. This specimen comes from a study of early T cells in non-severe SARS-CoV-2 infection. Study results and caveats: Comparison of clonotypes with VDJdb favored anti-spike CD8 responses while missing private and CD4 specificities.

Germline-derived CDR1 and CDR2 are GTSNPN and SVGIG (reference sequence). J was trimmed by 6 bases and V by 0 bases; bases with no gene match: 11. The CDR3 has 18 residues. Each CDR3 protein is one row after TCRdb ran MiXCR on the 5' RACE reads. The sample includes more than 90,000 distinct CDR3 sequences, approximately 10% seen only once; the top ten take around 5.4%. The clonotype was recovered from an adult who was a healthcare worker with PCR-confirmed SARS-CoV-2 infection or an uninfected control (not recorded which). The chain carries TRBV30 and TRBJ2-3; TRBD2 agrees at 14 bases. Sequencing used whole blood. CDR3 amino acids: CAWSVRGTSGSWRDTQYF. The CDR3 region has the DNA TGTGCCTGGAGTGTACGGGGGACTAGCGGGAGTTGGAGGGATACGCAGTATTTT.